This T cell receptor beta chain appears in the sequencing data of a study of T cell repertoires in cytomegalovirus infection. Study in general: Matching HLA type, along with CMV infection, was indicated by public TCR beta signatures.

TCRdb re-derived calls from the reads in MiXCR, one entry per CDR3 protein. Of about 300,000 distinct CDR3 sequences in the sample, around 10% were seen once. This clonotype was found many times. This sequence originates from a human donor in good health (CMV status not recorded). Some clones in this sample may be carry-over from other donors' samples. Sequencing was carried out using PBMCs.

CDR3 DNA: TGTGCCAGCAGCCATCCAGGGGGCGGTCAGCCCCAGCATTTT. Its protein is CASSHPGGGQPQHF. The rearrangement uses TRBV6-1 and TRBJ1-5; 8 bases line up with TRBD1. Germline CDR1 is MNHNS and CDR2 is SASEGT. J was trimmed by 6 bases and V by 6 bases; bases with no gene match: 7. This CDR3 has 14 residues.